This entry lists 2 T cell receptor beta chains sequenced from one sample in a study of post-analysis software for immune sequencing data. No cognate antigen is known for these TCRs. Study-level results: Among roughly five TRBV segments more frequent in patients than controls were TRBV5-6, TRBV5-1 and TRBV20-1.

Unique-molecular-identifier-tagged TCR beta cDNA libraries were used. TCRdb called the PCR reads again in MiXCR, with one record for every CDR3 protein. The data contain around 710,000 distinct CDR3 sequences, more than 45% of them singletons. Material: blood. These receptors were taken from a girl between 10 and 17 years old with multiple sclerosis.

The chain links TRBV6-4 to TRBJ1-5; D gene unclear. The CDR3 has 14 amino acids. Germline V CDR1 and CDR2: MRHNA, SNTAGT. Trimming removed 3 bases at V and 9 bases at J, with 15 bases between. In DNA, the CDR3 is TGTGCCAGCAGTGAAGGACCATTTCGGGGGCCCCAGCATTTT. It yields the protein CASSEGPFRGPQHF.

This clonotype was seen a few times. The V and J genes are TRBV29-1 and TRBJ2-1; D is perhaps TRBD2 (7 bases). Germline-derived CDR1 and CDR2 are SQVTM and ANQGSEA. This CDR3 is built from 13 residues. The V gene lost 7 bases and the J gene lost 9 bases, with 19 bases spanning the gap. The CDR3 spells CSGGASGSLEQFF. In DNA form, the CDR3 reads TGCAGCGGGGGGGCTAGCGGATCTCTTGAGCAGTTCTTC.